This passage covers 11 T cell receptor beta chains from one sample sequenced in a study of blood T cell repertoires in COVID-19. Profiling relied on immunoSEQ multiplex PCR, and the TCRdb table lists in-frame clones only, not all of them. Here the sample spans about 430,000 clones, 85% to 90% being singletons. Sequenced material: peripheral blood. These TCRs come from a man aged 18-30 years with COVID-19, enrolled during active disease.

This clone was recorded only once. This chain joins TRBV5-1 and TRBJ2-2, with D perhaps TRBD1 (6 bases). V shed 3 bases and J shed 6 bases, with 15 bases lying between them. The CDR3 contains 15 residues. Germline-derived CDR1 and CDR2 are SGHRS and YFSETQ. The CDR3 DNA follows: TGCGCCAGCAGCTGGGACATCGGAACACCCGGGGAGCTGTTTTTT. Its translation: CASSWDIGTPGELFF.

V usage is TRBV7-9 and J usage is TRBJ2-5; TRBD1 matches 8 bases. This CDR3 region has 17 residues. J lost 3 bases, V lost 5 bases, and 14 bases had no gene match. Germline V lookup: CDR1 SEHNR, CDR2 FQNEAQ (reference sequence). CDR3 DNA sequence: TGTGCCAGCAGCAACTACAGGGGGACTGCTTTTAAAGAGACCCAGTACTTC. This codes for CASSNYRGTAFKETQYF.

The V gene is TRBV9, the J gene TRBJ1-1, with 9 positions matching TRBD1. The CDR3 consists of 16 residues. V dropped 3 bases and J dropped 4; count of bases not matched to a gene: 10. Looked up from germline, CDR1 is SGDLS and CDR2 is YYNGEE. CDR3 sequence reads: CASSELPGQGFTEAFF. CDR3 bases: TGTGCCAGCAGCGAACTACCGGGACAGGGCTTCACTGAAGCTTTCTTT. Looking up the rest from reference TRBV9 and TRBJ1-1 gives the full variable domain: DSGVTQTPKHLITATGQRVTLRCSPRSGDLSVYWYQQSLDQGLQFLIQYYNGEERAKGNILERFSAQQFPDLHSELNLSSLELGDSALYFCASSELPGQGFTEAFFGQGTRLTVV.

The count of this clone is one. The chain joins TRBV28 to TRBJ1-1; no clear D. The CDR3 contains 13 residues. Per the germline V gene, CDR1 is MDHEN and CDR2 is SYDVKM. With 6 bases removed from V and 4 bases from J, the gap between germline ends came to 12 bases. DNA for the CDR3: TGTGCCAGCAGGGGTACAGTGGGCACTGAAGCTTTCTTT. Translation gives CASRGTVGTEAFF.

The chain joins TRBV6-5 to TRBJ2-3, with a tentative D call TRBD1 (6 bases). There are 12 residues in the CDR3. The V end lost 4 bases, the J end lost 6 bases, and 8 bases lay between the germline ends. CDR1 and CDR2 (germline): MNHEY, SVGAGI. The CDR3 nucleotides are TGTGCCAGCAGTTCCACAGGGGATACGCAGTATTTT. As protein: CASSSTGDTQYF.

The chain joins TRBV5-1 to TRBJ2-1, with 8 bases that match TRBD2. CDR1 is SGHRS, CDR2 YFSETQ, per germline. CDR3 length: 12 residues. Trimming removed 6 bases from V and 6 bases from J; junction bases left unmatched: 2. The CDR3 loop is CASTRGGNEQFF. CDR3 nucleotide sequence: TGCGCCAGCACCCGGGGGGGCAATGAGCAGTTCTTC. Variable domain in full (rest from reference TRBV5-1 and TRBJ2-1): KAGVTQTPRYLIKTRGQQVTLSCSPISGHRSVSWYQQTPGQGLQFLFEYFSETQRNKGNFPGRFSGRQFSNSRSEMNVSTLELGDSALYLCASTRGGNEQFFGPGTRLTVL.

The rearrangement links TRBV7-2 to TRBJ2-3; possible D gene TRBD2, 7 bases. V was cut by 0 bases and J by 0 bases, with 13 bases left in between. The CDR3 covers 17 residues. The germline gives CDR1 SGHTA, CDR2 FQGNSA. Here the CDR3 reads CASSLAPRGGSTDTQYF. CDR3 nucleotides: TGTGCCAGCAGCTTAGCGCCGAGGGGGGGAAGCACAGATACGCAGTATTTT. Full variable domain (missing parts from reference TRBV7-2 and TRBJ2-3): GAGVSQSPSNKVTEKGKDVELRCDPISGHTALYWYRQSLGQGLEFLIYFQGNSAPDKSGLPSDRFSAERTGGSVSTLTIQRTQQEDSAVYLCASSLAPRGGSTDTQYFGPGTRLTVL.

V gene TRBV5-5 combines with J gene TRBJ2-1; 7 bases line up with TRBD1. Per germline, CDR1 SGHKS and CDR2 YYEKEE (reference sequence). Trimming at V came to 0 bases and at J to 9 bases, leaving 6 bases not matched to a gene. This CDR3 is built from 14 residues. In DNA, the CDR3 is TGTGCCAGCAGCTTGGGACAGGGCTGGAGTGAGCAGTTCTTC. Translated: CASSLGQGWSEQFF.

This rearrangement joins TRBV24-1 to TRBJ1-4, with TRBD1 matching over 7 bases. This CDR3 contains 13 residues. Trimming removed 12 bases from V and 4 bases from J; junction bases left unmatched: 7. The germline V gene has CDR1 KGHDR and CDR2 SFDVKD. For the CDR3, the DNA is TGTGCCTCTCAGGGGGAGGATAATGAAAAACTGTTTTTT. Encoded protein: CASQGEDNEKLFF.

The gene calls are TRBV6-5 and TRBJ2-2; D perhaps matches TRBD1 (6 bases). Germline CDR1 reads MNHEY; CDR2 reads SVGAGI. The V and J ends lost 5 bases and 3 bases respectively, with 10 bases between them. The CDR3 spans 14 residues. The CDR3 reads CASSRQEYTGELFF. The CDR3 coding sequence is TGTGCCAGCAGTCGACAGGAATACACCGGGGAGCTGTTTTTT.

This chain joins TRBV7-8 and TRBJ1-1; D may be TRBD1 (6 bases). This CDR3 comprises 16 residues. Per the germline V gene, CDR1 is SGHVS and CDR2 is FQNEAQ. Trimming cost V 5 bases and J 1 base, with 17 bases left between them. CDR3 protein: CASSPTAPGQNTEAFF. DNA for the CDR3: TGTGCCAGCAGCCCAACCGCTCCGGGACAGAACACTGAAGCTTTCTTT. Supplemented by reference TRBV7-8 and TRBJ1-1, the full variable domain reads GAGVSQSPRYKVAKRGQDVALRCDPISGHVSLFWYQQALGQGPEFLTYFQNEAQLDKSGLPSDRFFAERPEGSVSTLKIQRTQQEDSAVYLCASSPTAPGQNTEAFFGQGTRLTVV.